Listed below are T cell receptor beta chains from one sample, sequenced in a study of cytomegalovirus exposure and HLA in healthy donors. Assay: immunoSEQ multiplex PCR; the TCRdb copy retains only in-frame clones and omits some. This repertoire shows 140,000 or so clones, roughly 70% found once; its top ten account for about 4.3%. Sequences were obtained from PBMCs. The source is a man aged 18 to 29 in good health and CMV-seropositive. Both conserved end residues are part of each CDR3. The D gene is left open where the match is weak. Clone size, where shown, is once, few, many, or a class for clones that have expanded.

clone_size: NA; v_call: TRBV30; j_call: TRBJ2-6; d_call: NA; cdr3_aa: CAWRGSGANVLTF; cdr3_nt: TGTGCCTGGAGGGGGAGCGGGGCCAACGTCCTGACTTTC
clone_size: few; v_call: TRBV4-1; j_call: TRBJ1-1; d_call: NA; cdr3_aa: CASSQDEGGTEAFF; cdr3_nt: TGCGCCAGCAGCCAAGATGAGGGGGGGACTGAAGCTTTCTTT
clone_size: NA; v_call: TRBV11-2; j_call: TRBJ2-7; d_call: NA; cdr3_aa: CASSRQLYEQYF; cdr3_nt: TGTGCCAGCAGCCGACAGCTCTACGAGCAGTACTTC
clone_size: NA; v_call: TRBV21-1; j_call: TRBJ2-1; d_call: NA; cdr3_aa: CASSAGSQYNEQFF; cdr3_nt: TGTGCCAGCAGCGCGGGGTCACAGTACAATGAGCAGTTCTTC
clone_size: NA; v_call: TRBV7-3; j_call: TRBJ2-1; d_call: TRBD2; cdr3_aa: CASSQSSSGSDEQFF; cdr3_nt: TGTGCCAGCTCCCAATCTTCTAGCGGAAGCGATGAGCAGTTCTTC
clone_size: NA; v_call: TRBV28; j_call: TRBJ2-7; d_call: NA; cdr3_aa: CASQQATGLAYEQYF; cdr3_nt: TGTGCCAGCCAACAAGCAACAGGGTTGGCCTACGAGCAGTACTTC
clone_size: few; v_call: TRBV2; j_call: TRBJ1-2; d_call: NA; cdr3_aa: CASVGGDGYTF; cdr3_nt: TGTGCCAGCGTCGGGGGGGACGGCTACACCTTC
clone_size: NA; v_call: TRBV19; j_call: TRBJ1-5; d_call: NA; cdr3_aa: CASSTRDGRVQPQHF; cdr3_nt: TGTGCCAGTAGTACGCGGGACGGCCGGGTTCAGCCCCAGCATTTT
clone_size: NA; v_call: TRBV7-2; j_call: TRBJ2-1; d_call: NA; cdr3_aa: CASSFSGEHYNEQFF; cdr3_nt: TGTGCCAGCAGCTTCTCCGGGGAGCATTACAATGAGCAGTTCTTC
clone_size: NA; v_call: TRBV2; j_call: TRBJ2-5; d_call: NA; cdr3_aa: CASRATGFSETQYF; cdr3_nt: TGTGCCAGCAGAGCTACAGGGTTCTCGGAGACCCAGTACTTC
clone_size: NA; v_call: TRBV6-6; j_call: TRBJ2-2; d_call: NA; cdr3_aa: CASSPAGFGELFF; cdr3_nt: TGTGCCAGCAGCCCCGCAGGATTCGGGGAGCTGTTTTTT
clone_size: NA; v_call: TRBV6-5; j_call: TRBJ2-7; d_call: TRBD2; cdr3_aa: CASSYGRGFSYEQYF; cdr3_nt: TGTGCCAGCAGTTACGGGAGGGGTTTCTCCTACGAGCAGTACTTC
clone_size: NA; v_call: TRBV5-4; j_call: TRBJ2-7; d_call: NA; cdr3_aa: CASSLGSFGSYEQYF; cdr3_nt: TGTGCCAGCAGCCTTGGTAGTTTCGGCTCCTACGAGCAGTACTTC
clone_size: NA; v_call: TRBV7-8; j_call: TRBJ2-6; d_call: NA; cdr3_aa: CASSSGRASGANVLTF; cdr3_nt: TGTGCCAGCAGCAGCGGTAGGGCCTCTGGGGCCAACGTCCTGACTTTC
clone_size: NA; v_call: TRBV15; j_call: TRBJ2-7; d_call: NA; cdr3_aa: CATSRGEGGIYEQYF; cdr3_nt: TGTGCCACCAGCAGAGGTGAGGGAGGAATATACGAGCAGTACTTC
clone_size: NA; v_call: TRBV9; j_call: TRBJ2-3; d_call: TRBD2; cdr3_aa: CASSLTSGRTDTQYF; cdr3_nt: TGTGCCAGCAGCCTCACTAGCGGTCGCACAGATACGCAGTATTTT
clone_size: NA; v_call: TRBV9; j_call: TRBJ1-4; d_call: NA; cdr3_aa: CASSEGPNEKLFF; cdr3_nt: TGTGCCAGCAGCGAGGGGCCTAATGAAAAACTGTTTTTT
clone_size: NA; v_call: TRBV13; j_call: TRBJ1-1; d_call: NA; cdr3_aa: CASSPSGGMNTEAFF; cdr3_nt: TGTGCCAGCAGCCCAAGCGGGGGAATGAACACTGAAGCTTTCTTT
clone_size: NA; v_call: TRBV5-4; j_call: TRBJ2-7; d_call: TRBD1; cdr3_aa: CASSLDRGTYEQYF; cdr3_nt: TGTGCCAGCAGCTTGGACAGGGGGACCTACGAGCAGTACTTC
clone_size: NA; v_call: TRBV6-5; j_call: TRBJ1-5; d_call: TRBD1; cdr3_aa: CASSRTGANQPQHF; cdr3_nt: TGTGCCAGCAGTCGGACAGGGGCCAATCAGCCCCAGCATTTT
clone_size: NA; v_call: TRBV13; j_call: TRBJ2-7; d_call: TRBD2; cdr3_aa: CASTYRTSGSYEQYF; cdr3_nt: TGTGCCAGCACCTACCGGACTAGCGGGAGTTACGAGCAGTACTTC
clone_size: NA; v_call: TRBV30; j_call: TRBJ1-2; d_call: NA; cdr3_aa: CAWSSGFHYGYTF; cdr3_nt: TGTGCCTGGAGTTCGGGGTTTCACTATGGCTACACCTTC
clone_size: few; v_call: TRBV15; j_call: TRBJ2-1; d_call: TRBD1; cdr3_aa: CATSTTGFEQFF; cdr3_nt: TGTGCCACCAGCACGACAGGGTTTGAGCAGTTCTTC
clone_size: NA; v_call: TRBV21-1; j_call: TRBJ2-7; d_call: NA; cdr3_aa: CASSKGADLFYEQYF; cdr3_nt: TGTGCCAGCAGCAAAGGGGCCGACCTCTTCTACGAGCAGTACTTC
clone_size: once; v_call: TRBV30; j_call: TRBJ2-2; d_call: TRBD1; cdr3_aa: CAWRLQGANGELFF; cdr3_nt: TGTGCCTGGAGACTCCAGGGGGCAAACGGGGAGCTGTTTTTT
clone_size: NA; v_call: TRBV13; j_call: TRBJ2-3; d_call: TRBD2; cdr3_aa: CASSSTGLALGADTQYF; cdr3_nt: TGTGCCAGCAGCTCCACCGGACTAGCTCTGGGGGCAGATACGCAGTATTTT
clone_size: NA; v_call: TRBV28; j_call: TRBJ1-5; d_call: NA; cdr3_aa: CASSLPNQPQHF; cdr3_nt: TGTGCCAGCAGTTTACCGAATCAGCCCCAGCATTTT
clone_size: once; v_call: TRBV4-1; j_call: TRBJ2-2; d_call: NA; cdr3_aa: CASSSGDRDTGELFF; cdr3_nt: TGCGCCAGCAGCTCAGGGGATCGGGACACCGGGGAGCTGTTTTTT
clone_size: NA; v_call: TRBV5-1; j_call: TRBJ2-2; d_call: TRBD1; cdr3_aa: CASSGGTGANTGELFF; cdr3_nt: TGCGCCAGCAGCGGGGGGACAGGGGCTAACACCGGGGAGCTGTTTTTT
clone_size: NA; v_call: TRBV5-6; j_call: TRBJ1-2; d_call: TRBD1; cdr3_aa: CASSFLSFGTGMEGYTF; cdr3_nt: TGTGCCAGCAGCTTTTTATCCTTTGGGACAGGGATGGAAGGCTACACCTTC
clone_size: NA; v_call: TRBV27; j_call: TRBJ2-7; d_call: NA; cdr3_aa: CASSYLLNYDRQYF; cdr3_nt: TGTGCCAGCAGTTACCTCTTGAACTACGATCGGCAGTACTTC
clone_size: NA; v_call: TRBV9; j_call: TRBJ2-7; d_call: NA; cdr3_aa: CASSPSWTGEYEQYF; cdr3_nt: TGTGCCAGCAGCCCCTCCTGGACGGGGGAGTACGAGCAGTACTTC
clone_size: NA; v_call: TRBV9; j_call: TRBJ1-2; d_call: NA; cdr3_aa: CASSEAIDFYGYTF; cdr3_nt: TGTGCCAGCAGCGAAGCGATCGACTTCTATGGCTACACCTTC
clone_size: NA; v_call: TRBV10-3; j_call: TRBJ1-2; d_call: TRBD1; cdr3_aa: CAISEGTEYGYTF; cdr3_nt: TGTGCCATCAGTGAAGGGACAGAGTATGGCTACACCTTC
clone_size: NA; v_call: TRBV4-1; j_call: TRBJ2-7; d_call: TRBD2; cdr3_aa: CASSQDRSAGGHEQYF; cdr3_nt: TGCGCCAGCAGCCAAGATCGTTCGGCGGGAGGTCACGAGCAGTACTTC
clone_size: NA; v_call: TRBV28; j_call: TRBJ2-7; d_call: TRBD1; cdr3_aa: CASSLGQVLLYF; cdr3_nt: TGTGCCAGCAGTTTGGGACAGGTTTTGTTGTACTTC
clone_size: NA; v_call: TRBV2; j_call: TRBJ2-7; d_call: TRBD1; cdr3_aa: CASKGQAYEQCF; cdr3_nt: TGTGCCAGTAAGGGACAGGCCTACGAGCAGTGCTTC
clone_size: NA; v_call: TRBV2; j_call: TRBJ1-5; d_call: NA; cdr3_aa: CASTRDSSNQPQHF; cdr3_nt: TGTGCCAGCACCCGAGACAGTAGCAATCAGCCCCAGCATTTT
clone_size: once; v_call: TRBV19; j_call: TRBJ2-2; d_call: TRBD2; cdr3_aa: CASSILAGDTGELFF; cdr3_nt: TGTGCCAGTAGTATTCTAGCGGGAGACACCGGGGAGCTGTTTTTT
clone_size: NA; v_call: TRBV5-4; j_call: TRBJ2-7; d_call: TRBD2; cdr3_aa: CASREGLDPYEQYF; cdr3_nt: TGTGCCAGCAGGGAGGGACTAGACCCTTACGAGCAGTACTTC
clone_size: NA; v_call: TRBV19; j_call: TRBJ1-2; d_call: TRBD1; cdr3_aa: CASRQGISDYGYTF; cdr3_nt: TGTGCCAGTAGACAGGGGATATCTGACTATGGCTACACCTTC
clone_size: NA; v_call: TRBV27; j_call: TRBJ1-5; d_call: TRBD1; cdr3_aa: CASSIQGARQPQHF; cdr3_nt: TGTGCCAGCAGTATACAGGGGGCGCGGCAGCCCCAGCATTTT
clone_size: NA; v_call: TRBV6-5; j_call: TRBJ2-1; d_call: TRBD1; cdr3_aa: CASSYSGQGVSEQFF; cdr3_nt: TGTGCCAGCAGTTACTCGGGGCAGGGGGTAAGTGAGCAGTTCTTC
clone_size: few; v_call: TRBV7-2; j_call: TRBJ2-7; d_call: TRBD2; cdr3_aa: CASSLDGGGGPSLQYF; cdr3_nt: TGTGCCAGCAGCTTAGATGGCGGGGGAGGGCCCTCTTTGCAGTACTTC
clone_size: NA; v_call: TRBV28; j_call: TRBJ1-4; d_call: TRBD1; cdr3_aa: CASSPQGPNEKLFF; cdr3_nt: TGTGCCAGCAGTCCACAGGGGCCTAATGAAAAACTGTTTTTT
clone_size: NA; v_call: TRBV30; j_call: TRBJ2-1; d_call: TRBD1; cdr3_aa: CAWRGDRGGSYNEQFF; cdr3_nt: TGTGCCTGGAGGGGCGACAGGGGCGGATCCTACAATGAGCAGTTCTTC
clone_size: NA; v_call: TRBV5-5; j_call: TRBJ2-6; d_call: NA; cdr3_aa: CASRRSGANVLTF; cdr3_nt: TGTGCCAGCAGGCGTTCTGGGGCCAACGTCCTGACTTTC
clone_size: NA; v_call: TRBV28; j_call: TRBJ2-1; d_call: NA; cdr3_aa: CASSNYRAISYEQFF; cdr3_nt: TGTGCCAGCAGCAATTACAGGGCTATTAGTTATGAGCAGTTCTTC
clone_size: NA; v_call: TRBV7-9; j_call: TRBJ2-7; d_call: TRBD1; cdr3_aa: CASSRGQNYEQYF; cdr3_nt: TGTGCCAGCAGCCGGGGACAGAACTACGAGCAGTACTTC
clone_size: once; v_call: TRBV7-9; j_call: TRBJ2-3; d_call: TRBD2; cdr3_aa: CASSPRGGATDTQYF; cdr3_nt: TGTGCCAGCAGCCCTCGGGGGGGGGCCACAGATACGCAGTATTTT